The 8 T cell receptor beta chains in this list originate from one sample, sequenced in a study of neurological immune-mediated disorders (dated by TCRdb to between 2018 and 2021). The library was prepared using 5' RACE. The reads were generated on an Illumina HiSeq 2500. The public reads were reprocessed in TCRdb via fastp at Q25 and MiXCR, keeping in-frame beta chains. Each CDR3 protein appears once, grouped with its most common genes and DNA. This sample gives about 82,000 distinct CDR3 sequences in total; 2.5% to 3% of them show up just once. Together, the top ten hold around 1.1% of the sample. Sample: PBMCs. These receptors came from a woman aged 30 to 39 with multiple sclerosis.

This clonotype was found a few times. The chain is built from TRBV19 and TRBJ2-1; tentative D call: TRBD1 (6 bases). The V and J ends lost 6 bases and 9 bases respectively, with 12 bases between them. The V gene's germline CDR1 is LNHDA and CDR2 SQIVND (reference sequence). The CDR3 has 12 residues. The DNA for the CDR3 is TGTGCCAGTAGCCAACAGGGCGGTGAGCAGTTCTTC. It translates to CASSQQGGEQFF.

This clonotype was observed at least ten times. The chain has TRBV6-2 or TRBV6-3 and TRBJ2-7; D uncertain. Germline V gives CDR1 MNHEY, CDR2 SVGEGT. The CDR3 sequence is 11 residues long. The germline V and J ends were trimmed by 0 bases and 6 bases, with 3 bases remaining between them. The CDR3 region has the DNA TGTGCCAGCAGTTACTCGGTCGAGCAGTACTTC. It is translated as CASSYSVEQYF.

This clonotype was seen repeatedly, ten times or more. The chain uses TRBV24-1 and TRBJ2-7, with TRBD1 matching 7 bases. Per the germline V gene, CDR1 is KGHDR and CDR2 is SFDVKD. The CDR3 spans 13 residues. The junction had 4 bases not matched to a gene; V was cut back by 3 bases and J by 6 bases. This chain's CDR3 is CATSDPQGTEQYF. The CDR3 coding sequence is TGTGCCACCAGTGATCCACAGGGGACCGAGCAGTACTTC.

This clonotype came up many times. This chain uses TRBV20-1 with TRBJ1-2, with TRBD1 matching 7 bases. Germline V lookup: CDR1 DFQATT, CDR2 SNEGSKA (reference sequence). The V segment lost 0 bases and the J segment 3 bases; nucleotides outside the gene matches: 4. The CDR3 has 14 amino acids. The CDR3 nucleotides read TGCAGTGCTAGAGATGGACAGGTGCACTATGGCTACACCTTC. As protein: CSARDGQVHYGYTF.

This clonotype was detected many times. The V gene is TRBV6-5, the J gene TRBJ1-3; D might be TRBD1 (5 bases). The V end was cut by 5 bases, the J end by 3 bases, with 17 bases between. The CDR3 is 16 amino acids. Per germline, CDR1 MNHEY and CDR2 SVGAGI. The CDR3 spells CASSTLRGRRGNTIYF. The CDR3 coding sequence is TGTGCCAGCAGTACCCTTCGGGGGAGACGTGGAAACACCATATATTTT.

This clonotype was seen repeatedly, ten times or more. The V and J genes are TRBV6-5 and TRBJ2-7; no definite D call. Germline V gene lookup returns CDR1 MNHEY and CDR2 SVGAGI. The CDR3 is 15 residues long. V shed 0 bases and J shed 3 bases, with 12 bases lying between them. CDR3 nucleotides: TGTGCCAGCAGTTACTCGCCAGGATCCAACTACGAGCAGTACTTC. Translated, it gives CASSYSPGSNYEQYF.

This clonotype occurred many times. The chain uses TRBV12-3 or TRBV12-4 and TRBJ2-1; tentatively, D is TRBD2 (6 bases). This CDR3 comprises 17 residues. Trimming shortened V by 4 bases and J by 0 bases, and 16 bases separated the two germline ends. CDR3 residues: CASSSVGSGSSYNEQFF. CDR3 sequence (DNA): TGTGCCAGCAGTTCTGTGGGTAGCGGAAGCTCCTACAATGAGCAGTTCTTC.

This clonotype was found many times. The J gene is TRBJ2-7, the V gene TRBV20-1, with D maybe TRBD2 (5 bases). The length of the CDR3 is 15 residues. V shed 0 bases and J shed 0 bases, with 12 bases lying between them. Germline V gene data show CDR1 as DFQATT and CDR2 as SNEGSKA (reference sequence). Here the CDR3 reads CSAREPKAGSYEQYF. DNA of the CDR3: TGCAGTGCTAGAGAGCCGAAGGCGGGCTCCTACGAGCAGTACTTC.